Following are 31 T cell receptor beta chains from one sample sequenced in a study of long-term antiretroviral therapy in people with HIV. immunoSEQ v3.0 was run at survey level. Profiling relied on immunoSEQ multiplex PCR, and the TCRdb table lists in-frame clones only, not all of them. The data show under 25,000 clones, about 85% seen once. The sequences come from unsorted PBMCs, collected 1.6 years after starting antiretroviral therapy. Receptors originate from a man aged 40-49 years with HIV.

V is TRBV5-6 and J is TRBJ1-1; D remains unclear. Looked up from germline, CDR1 is SGHDT and CDR2 is YYEEEE. Between the trimmed V and J ends, which lost 3 bases and 1 base, there was a span of 13 bases. The CDR3 loop spans 15 amino acids. CDR3 sequence reads: CASSSNGRRNTEAFF. CDR3 in DNA: TGTGCCAGCAGCTCGAACGGCCGCCGGAACACTGAAGCTTTCTTT.

The rearrangement uses TRBV5-1 and TRBJ2-4; TRBD1 matches 7 bases. The ends lost 1 base at V and 0 bases at J; junction bases unmatched: 7. The CDR3 length is 17 residues. Germline V gives CDR1 SGHRS, CDR2 YFSETQ. The chain's CDR3 is CASSLTGQSLAKNIQYF. The DNA for the CDR3 is TGCGCCAGCAGCTTGACGGGACAGTCCTTAGCCAAAAACATTCAGTACTTC.

This chain connects TRBV29-1 to TRBJ2-3; 9 nucleotides agree with TRBD2. CDR1 SQVTM and CDR2 ANQGSEA come from the germline V gene. The CDR3 totals 16 residues. Germline trimming cut 3 bases from V and 2 bases from J; bases unmatched to any gene: 9. The CDR3 nucleotides read TGCAGCGTTGAGGGTAGCGGGGGAGTTAACACAGATACGCAGTATTTT. Translated, it gives CSVEGSGGVNTDTQYF.

On this clone: In the same sample, other DNA sequences code for this CDR3. This sequence joins TRBV11-2 and TRBJ2-7; possibly TRBD2 for D (6 bases). V lost 1 base to trimming and J lost 1 base, with 8 bases between them. The CDR3 covers 14 residues. The germline CDR1 and CDR2 sequences are SGHAT and FQNNGV. CDR3 DNA sequence: TGTGCCAGCAGCTTAGGTGGGGGGTCCTACGAGCAGTACTTC. Its protein is CASSLGGGSYEQYF.

The CDR3 protein is CASSKRVRRVSGANVLTF. In nucleotides, the CDR3 is TGTGCCAGCAGCAAACGAGTCAGGAGGGTCTCCGGGGCCAACGTCCTGACTTTC. This chain joins TRBV21-1 and TRBJ2-6; TRBD2 is taken as the D call from the table, unchecked against the DNA. TRBV21-1 is a recognized pseudogene. The CDR3 consists of 18 residues.

The rearrangement joins TRBV6-1 to TRBJ2-3; TRBD2 might be the D (5 bases). Per germline, CDR1 MNHNS and CDR2 SASEGT. This CDR3 has 14 residues. V gave up 5 bases and J gave up 3 bases, with 12 bases separating them. CDR3 residues: CASSSGGLTDTQYF. The DNA of the CDR3 is TGTGCCAGCAGTTCCGGAGGTCTGACAGATACGCAGTATTTT.

This clone appeared once. The rearrangement uses TRBV5-1 and TRBJ1-3; 9 nucleotides line up with TRBD1. Germline loops: CDR1 SGHRS, CDR2 YFSETQ. Losses at the gene ends were 4 bases for V and 4 bases for J; bases not matched to a gene: 9. The CDR3 is 16 residues long. The CDR3 DNA reads TGCGCCAGCAGCCGGGACGGACAGGGGCCCGGAAACACCATATATTTT. Translation gives CASSRDGQGPGNTIYF.

The rearrangement joins TRBV19 to TRBJ2-2, with 9 bases aligning to TRBD2. V lost 5 bases and J lost 3; bases outside the gene matches: 4. The CDR3 consists of 15 residues. Germline lookup yields CDR1 LNHDA and CDR2 SQIVND (reference sequence). The CDR3 DNA is TGTGCCAGTAGTTCGGGACTAGCCCACACCGGGGAGCTGTTTTTT. The encoded protein is CASSSGLAHTGELFF.

The rearrangement links TRBV7-3 to TRBJ2-3; tentatively, D is TRBD2 (6 bases). The CDR3 length is 14 residues. Trimming cost V 6 bases and J 5 bases, with 15 bases left between them. CDR1 and CDR2 (germline): SGHTA, FQGTGA. In DNA, the CDR3 is TGTGCCAGCAGTTCGGGACTTTCGCAAGATACGCAGTATTTT. Its translation: CASSSGLSQDTQYF. The full variable domain, rest sourced from reference TRBV7-3 and TRBJ2-3, is GAGVSQTPSNKVTEKGKYVELRCDPISGHTALYWYRQSLGQGPEFLIYFQGTGAADDSGLPNDRFFAVRPEGSVSTLKIQRTERGDSAVYLCASSSGLSQDTQYFGPGTRLTVL.

This chain uses TRBV29-1 with TRBJ1-1, with 7 nucleotides matching TRBD1. The ends lost 0 bases at V and 11 bases at J; junction bases unmatched: 6. Germline V gene data show CDR1 as SQVTM and CDR2 as ANQGSEA. This CDR3 has 12 amino acids. The chain's CDR3 is CSVEDGKGAAFF. In nucleotides, the CDR3 is TGCAGCGTTGAAGATGGTAAGGGGGCGGCTTTCTTT.

The chain links TRBV29-1 to TRBJ2-1; D is undetermined. Per the germline V gene, CDR1 is SQVTM and CDR2 is ANQGSEA. The CDR3 runs 10 residues. V lost 7 bases to trimming and J lost 8 bases, with 9 bases between them. CDR3 residues: CSAREDEQFF. Here the CDR3 DNA reads TGCAGCGCCCGTGAGGATGAGCAGTTCTTC.

The chain joins TRBV5-4 to TRBJ2-2; TRBD2 matches 10 bases. V dropped 7 bases and J dropped 6; count of bases not matched to a gene: 15. Germline V gene sequence: CDR1 SGHNT, CDR2 YYREEE (reference sequence). The CDR3 sequence is 17 residues long. The CDR3 nucleotides are TGTGCCAGCGCAAAGCACAGCGGGAGGGCGATTGCCGGGGAGCTGTTTTTT. It translates to CASAKHSGRAIAGELFF.

CDR3: CASSPRSGGQMNTEAFF. For the CDR3, the DNA is TGTGCCAGCTCACCAAGGTCAGGGGGACAGATGAACACTGAAGCTTTCTTT. V usage is TRBV18 and J usage is TRBJ1-1; 7 nucleotides align to TRBD1. The germline V gene has CDR1 KGHSH and CDR2 LQKENI. The V segment lost 2 bases and the J segment 0 bases; nucleotides outside the gene matches: 9. This CDR3 is 17 amino acids long.

The J gene is TRBJ2-7, the V gene TRBV4-1, with TRBD2 as a possible D gene (5 bases). Per the germline V gene, CDR1 is MGHRA and CDR2 is YSYEKL. V was trimmed by 1 base and J by 2 bases, leaving 6 bases between them. The CDR3 runs 13 residues. CDR3 sequence: CASSQGGTYEQYF. The DNA for the CDR3 is TGCGCCAGCAGCCAAGGAGGGACCTACGAGCAGTACTTC.

V usage is TRBV5-1 and J usage is TRBJ2-1; possible D gene TRBD1, 5 bases. Per germline, CDR1 SGHRS and CDR2 YFSETQ. The CDR3 has 15 residues. V shed 0 bases and J shed 4 bases, with 11 bases lying between them. The CDR3 is CASSLGGAYYNEQFF. CDR3 nucleotides: TGCGCCAGCAGCTTGGGGGGCGCGTATTACAATGAGCAGTTCTTC. Full variable domain (missing parts from reference TRBV5-1 and TRBJ2-1): KAGVTQTPRYLIKTRGQQVTLSCSPISGHRSVSWYQQTPGQGLQFLFEYFSETQRNKGNFPGRFSGRQFSNSRSEMNVSTLELGDSALYLCASSLGGAYYNEQFFGPGTRLTVL.

This rearrangement joins TRBV4-1 to TRBJ2-2, with D tentatively TRBD2 (7 bases). Germline CDR1 is MGHRA and CDR2 is YSYEKL. The CDR3 is 15 amino acids. Deletions cut 6 bases from V and 1 base from J, with 12 bases between. For the CDR3, the DNA is TGCGCCAGCAGAGGGGGGGGAAGGAACACCGGGGAGCTGTTTTTT. It is translated as CASRGGGRNTGELFF.

This clone was observed a handful of times. The chain links TRBV2 to TRBJ1-5, with D unresolved. Germline V gives CDR1 SNHLY, CDR2 FYNNEI. This CDR3 is 15 amino acids long. The ends were cut back, 5 bases at V and 2 bases at J, with 13 bases in the middle. The CDR3 nucleotides are TGTGCCAGCAGTTTCTCAGCACATGGCAATCAGCCCCAGCATTTT. This gives the protein CASSFSAHGNQPQHF.

The chain joins TRBV9 to TRBJ2-5; the match to TRBD1 covers 11 bases. The CDR3 consists of 15 residues. Losses at the gene ends were 4 bases for V and 5 bases for J; bases not matched to a gene: 7. CDR1 is SGDLS and CDR2 is YYNGEE in the germline V gene. The CDR3 spells CASSPRTGGGETQYF. The CDR3 DNA reads as TGTGCCAGCAGCCCCCGGACAGGGGGCGGGGAGACCCAGTACTTC.

The CDR3 DNA follows: TGTGCCAGCAGCTTAGACAGGGAAGAGACCCAGTACTTC. Protein: CASSLDREETQYF. The V gene is TRBV11-3, the J gene TRBJ2-5, with a weak D call TRBD1 (5 bases). There are 13 residues in the CDR3. V dropped 0 bases and J dropped 3 bases, with 5 bases sitting between them. Germline V gene data show CDR1 as SGHNT and CDR2 as YENEEA.

CDR3 bases: TGTGCTAGTTCGGCAGGGGGACTAGCGAGCTACAATGAGCAGTTCTTC. Translation: CASSAGGLASYNEQFF. The chain uses TRBV12-5 and TRBJ2-1; TRBD2 agrees at 10 bases. V lost 8 bases to trimming and J lost 3 bases; unmatched junction nucleotides: 10. CDR1 and CDR2 (germline): LGHNT, FRNRAP. The CDR3 totals 16 residues.

The chain joins TRBV13 to TRBJ2-3, with 11 nucleotides matching TRBD1. Germline loops: CDR1 PRHDT, CDR2 FYEKMQ (reference sequence). The CDR3 loop spans 16 amino acids. Trimming at V came to 5 bases and at J to 1 base, leaving 5 bases not matched to a gene. CDR3 protein: CASSEGTGGGTDTQYF. CDR3 DNA: TGTGCCAGCAGCGAGGGGACAGGGGGTGGCACAGATACGCAGTATTTT.

The chain recombines TRBV15 with TRBJ2-1; D is ambiguous. Germline V lookup: CDR1 LNHNV, CDR2 YYDKDF (reference sequence). CDR3 length equals 13 residues. V shed 3 bases and J shed 8 bases, with 11 bases lying between them. Written as DNA, the CDR3 is TGTGCCACCAGCAGGAAGGTGATTGATGAGCAGTTCTTC. Amino acids: CATSRKVIDEQFF.

This clone was seen only once. CDR3 sequence (DNA): TGTGCCGGCAAATACCAGGGCATTGACACTGAAGCTTTCTTT. It specifies CAGKYQGIDTEAFF. The chain joins TRBV6-6 to TRBJ1-1; D is perhaps TRBD1 (5 bases). V was cut by 11 bases and J by 3 bases, with 19 bases left in between. This CDR3 region has 14 residues. The germline gives CDR1 MNHNY, CDR2 SVGAGI (reference sequence).

This sequence joins TRBV10-2 and TRBJ2-7, with D possibly being TRBD1 (5 bases). The V gene's germline CDR1 is WSHSY and CDR2 SAAADI. V shed 3 bases and J shed 5 bases, with 8 bases lying between them. The CDR3 is 12 residues long. This CDR3 is CASSDWGDEQYF. CDR3 coding DNA: TGCGCCAGCAGTGACTGGGGCGACGAGCAGTACTTC.

This chain links TRBV4-1 with TRBJ2-2, with D uncertain. The CDR3 runs 13 residues. Germline V gene data show CDR1 as MGHRA and CDR2 as YSYEKL. Trimming stripped 0 bases from V and 6 bases from J, with 5 bases between. CDR3 sequence: CASSQDYPGELFF. The CDR3 bases are TGCGCCAGCAGCCAAGATTATCCCGGGGAGCTGTTTTTT.

The chain employs TRBV5-1 and TRBJ1-6; D perhaps matches TRBD1 (5 bases). The CDR3 sequence is 14 residues long. The V end was cut by 2 bases, the J end by 10 bases, with 13 bases between. The germline gives CDR1 SGHRS, CDR2 YFSETQ. In nucleotides, the CDR3 is TGCGCCAGCAGCTTCGATGGGACCCTATCACCCCTCCACTTT. Translated, it gives CASSFDGTLSPLHF.

The chain couples TRBV7-9 to TRBJ2-5; weak D call: TRBD1 (6 bases). CDR1 SEHNR and CDR2 FQNEAQ come from the germline V gene (reference sequence). The length of the CDR3 is 14 residues. Trimming pared 6 bases from V and 5 bases from J, leaving 16 bases between. For the CDR3, the DNA is TGTGCCAGCAGAGGGACAACACTTCAGGAGACCCAGTACTTC. Its protein is CASRGTTLQETQYF.

The chain is built from TRBV27 and TRBJ2-2; weak D call: TRBD1 (5 bases). CDR1 is MNHEY and CDR2 is SMNVEV in the germline V gene (reference sequence). Between the trimmed V and J ends, which lost 2 bases and 0 bases, there was a span of 10 bases. The CDR3 covers 16 residues. The chain's CDR3 is CASSLMGLSNTGELFF. CDR3 nucleotide sequence: TGTGCCAGCAGTTTAATGGGGCTCTCGAACACCGGGGAGCTGTTTTTT.

The V gene is TRBV19, the J gene TRBJ2-7; D is unresolved. The CDR3 totals 13 residues. Trimming pared 8 bases from V and 0 bases from J, leaving 11 bases between. Germline V gives CDR1 LNHDA, CDR2 SQIVND (reference sequence). Here the CDR3 reads CASSETPSYEQYF. In DNA form, the CDR3 reads TGTGCCAGTTCGGAGACCCCCTCCTACGAGCAGTACTTC.

The gene calls are TRBV6-1 and TRBJ1-1; possibly TRBD1 for D (5 bases). Germline V lookup: CDR1 MNHNS, CDR2 SASEGT. With 8 bases removed from V and 4 bases from J, the gap between germline ends came to 11 bases. The CDR3 is 12 residues long. The CDR3 here is CASRQILTEAFF. The DNA of the CDR3 is TGTGCCAGCCGACAGATTCTCACTGAAGCTTTCTTT.

The chain recombines TRBV11-2 with TRBJ1-1; D uncertain. In germline, CDR1 is SGHAT, CDR2 FQNNGV. CDR3 length: 15 residues. The ends were cut back, 5 bases at V and 1 base at J, with 14 bases in the middle. The chain's CDR3 is CASSPLLDRNTEAFF. In nucleotides, the CDR3 is TGTGCCAGCAGCCCCCTCTTGGACCGGAACACTGAAGCTTTCTTT.